This TCR beta chain stems from a study of cytomegalovirus exposure and HLA in healthy donors. Study information: In a later analysis, the 120 or so validation repertoires were reported to have used the same platform as the roughly 730 first-cohort repertoires.

Sequencing used immunoSEQ multiplex PCR; TCRdb keeps in-frame clones, though not all of them. The sample lists around 120,000 clones; about nine tenths were seen once. Study results and limitations: Most TCR sequences were rare, but some public TCRs occurred in many donors. The study flagged about 150 TCR beta chains as cytomegalovirus-associated.

Concerning this clone: Its antigen is not identified.

CDR3 size: 15 residues. The germline V gene encodes CDR1 SEHNR and CDR2 FQNEAQ (reference sequence). V lost 3 bases and J lost 2, with 12 bases in between. Material for sequencing was PBMCs. The J gene is TRBJ2-3, the V gene TRBV7-9; D is ambiguous. This receptor was obtained from a man between 18 and 35 years old in good health and CMV-seronegative. The DNA for the CDR3 is TGTGCCAGCAGCTTGGCAGTTAAATCCACAGATACGCAGTATTTT. Amino acids: CASSLAVKSTDTQYF.